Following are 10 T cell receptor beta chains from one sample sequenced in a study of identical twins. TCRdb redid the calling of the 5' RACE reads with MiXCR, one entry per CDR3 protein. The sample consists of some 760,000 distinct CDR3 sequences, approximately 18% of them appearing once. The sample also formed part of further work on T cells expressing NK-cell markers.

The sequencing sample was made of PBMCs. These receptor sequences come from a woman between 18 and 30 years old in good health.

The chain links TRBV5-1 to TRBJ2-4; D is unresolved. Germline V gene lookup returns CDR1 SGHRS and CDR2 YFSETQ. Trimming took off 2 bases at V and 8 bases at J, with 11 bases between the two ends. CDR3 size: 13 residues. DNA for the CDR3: TGCGCCAGCAGCTTATATCGCGGCGACATTCAGTACTTC. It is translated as CASSLYRGDIQYF.

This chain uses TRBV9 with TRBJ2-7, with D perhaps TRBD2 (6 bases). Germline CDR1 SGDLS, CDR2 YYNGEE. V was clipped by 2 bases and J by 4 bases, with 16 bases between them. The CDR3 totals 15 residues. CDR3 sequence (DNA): TGTGCCAGCAGCGTGGGAGGTAGCTTAATTTACGAGCAGTACTTC. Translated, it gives CASSVGGSLIYEQYF.

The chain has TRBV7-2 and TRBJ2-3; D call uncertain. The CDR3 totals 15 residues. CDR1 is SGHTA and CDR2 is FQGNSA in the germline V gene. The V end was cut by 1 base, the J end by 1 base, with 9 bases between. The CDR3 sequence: CASSLDRTGTDTQYF. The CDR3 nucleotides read TGTGCCAGCAGCTTAGATCGGACCGGCACAGATACGCAGTATTTT.

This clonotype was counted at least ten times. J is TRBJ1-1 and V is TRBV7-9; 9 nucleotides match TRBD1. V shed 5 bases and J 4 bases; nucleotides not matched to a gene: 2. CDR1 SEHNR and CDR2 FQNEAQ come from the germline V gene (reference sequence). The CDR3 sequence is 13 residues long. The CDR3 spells CASSRQGVTEAFF. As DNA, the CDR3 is TGTGCCAGCAGCCGACAGGGGGTCACTGAAGCTTTCTTT. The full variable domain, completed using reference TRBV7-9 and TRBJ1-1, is DTGVSQNPRHKITKRGQNVTFRCDPISEHNRLYWYRQTLGQGPEFLTYFQNEAQLEKSRLLSDRFSAERPKGSFSTLEIQRTEQGDSAMYLCASSRQGVTEAFFGQGTRLTVV.

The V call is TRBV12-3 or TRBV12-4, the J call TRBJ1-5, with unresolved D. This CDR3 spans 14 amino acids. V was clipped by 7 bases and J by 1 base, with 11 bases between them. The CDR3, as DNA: TGTGCCAGCACCCGGACCCAGAGCAATCAGCCCCAGCATTTT. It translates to CASTRTQSNQPQHF.

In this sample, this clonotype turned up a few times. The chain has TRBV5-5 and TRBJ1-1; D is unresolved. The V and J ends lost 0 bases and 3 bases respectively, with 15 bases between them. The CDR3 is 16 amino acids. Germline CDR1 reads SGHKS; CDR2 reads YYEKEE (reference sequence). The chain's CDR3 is CASSLDILEGDTEAFF. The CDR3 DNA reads TGTGCCAGCAGCTTGGACATATTAGAGGGCGACACTGAAGCTTTCTTT.

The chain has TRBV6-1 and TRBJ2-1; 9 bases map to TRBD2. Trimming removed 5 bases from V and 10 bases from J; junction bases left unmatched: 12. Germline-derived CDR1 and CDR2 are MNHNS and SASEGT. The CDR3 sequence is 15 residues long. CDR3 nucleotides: TGTGCCAGCAGTCCGGGGACTAGCCGACAAGGAGAGCAGTTCTTC. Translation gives CASSPGTSRQGEQFF.

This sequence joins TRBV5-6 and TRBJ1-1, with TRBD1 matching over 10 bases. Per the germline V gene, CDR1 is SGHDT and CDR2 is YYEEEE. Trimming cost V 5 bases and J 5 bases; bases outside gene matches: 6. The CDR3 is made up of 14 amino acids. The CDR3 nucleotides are TGTGCCAGCAGGGACAGGGGGAGGGGAACTGAAGCTTTCTTT. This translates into CASRDRGRGTEAFF.

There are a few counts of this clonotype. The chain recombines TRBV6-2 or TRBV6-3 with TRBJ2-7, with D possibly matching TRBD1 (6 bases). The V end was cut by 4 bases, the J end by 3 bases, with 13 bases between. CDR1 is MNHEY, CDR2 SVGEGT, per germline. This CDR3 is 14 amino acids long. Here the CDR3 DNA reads TGTGCCAGCAGTTTCGCCCAGGGGAGCTACGAGCAGTACTTC. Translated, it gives CASSFAQGSYEQYF.

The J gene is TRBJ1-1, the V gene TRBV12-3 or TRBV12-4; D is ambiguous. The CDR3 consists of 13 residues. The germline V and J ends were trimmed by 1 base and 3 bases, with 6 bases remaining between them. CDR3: CASSLGYHTEAFF. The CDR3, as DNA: TGTGCCAGCAGTTTAGGGTACCACACTGAAGCTTTCTTT.